The 18 T cell receptor beta chains presented below share a single source sample, sequenced in a study of T cell responses to AZD1222 COVID-19 vaccine. Profiling relied on immunoSEQ multiplex PCR, and the TCRdb table lists in-frame clones only, not all of them. The sample yields 130,000 or so clones, roughly 93% seen once. The specimen was peripheral blood, collected on day 0 of AZD1222 vaccination. The receptors stem from an adult in good health.

This chain connects TRBV5-4 to TRBJ2-3, with a weak D call TRBD1 (5 bases). Trimming shortened V by 1 base and J by 4 bases, and 13 bases separated the two germline ends. This CDR3 comprises 15 residues. Looked up from germline, CDR1 is SGHNT and CDR2 is YYREEE (reference sequence). The CDR3 is CASSLQRQSSDTQYF. The CDR3 nucleotides read TGTGCCAGCAGCTTGCAACGACAGTCCTCAGATACGCAGTATTTT.

The chain couples TRBV4-1 to TRBJ2-1; perhaps D is TRBD1 or TRBD2 (5 bases each). V lost 8 bases to trimming and J lost 1 base, with 15 bases between them. Germline CDR1 and CDR2: MGHRA and YSYEKL. CDR3 size: 15 residues. CDR3 sequence reads: CASRAGTQSYNEQFF. CDR3 coding DNA: TGCGCCAGCCGGGCCGGGACCCAATCCTACAATGAGCAGTTCTTC.

CDR3 coding DNA: TGTGCCAGCAGCTTTGGGTCCCAGGCCCTCAATGAGCAGTTCTTC. Translating it yields CASSFGSQALNEQFF. This sequence joins TRBV7-9 and TRBJ2-1; D remains unclear. V was clipped by 3 bases and J by 6 bases, with 15 bases between them. Germline V gene sequence: CDR1 SEHNR, CDR2 FQNEAQ (reference sequence). CDR3 length: 15 residues.

The rearrangement links TRBV29-1 to TRBJ1-2; 11 nucleotides agree with TRBD1. The length of the CDR3 is 13 residues. Losses at the gene ends were 7 bases for V and 2 bases for J; bases not matched to a gene: 3. CDR1 SQVTM and CDR2 ANQGSEA come from the germline V gene. CDR3 sequence reads: CSGGDRGNYGYTF. DNA for the CDR3: TGCAGCGGCGGGGACAGGGGGAACTATGGCTACACCTTC.

The V call is TRBV27, the J call TRBJ2-7; 8 bases map to TRBD2. The CDR3 covers 14 residues. CDR1 and CDR2 (germline): MNHEY, SMNVEV (reference sequence). With 5 bases clipped from V and 3 bases from J, the junction kept 6 bases outside the gene matches. The CDR3 reads CASSLIAGNYEQYF. The CDR3 nucleotides read TGTGCCAGCAGTCTAATAGCGGGAAACTACGAGCAGTACTTC.

This chain connects TRBV6-5 to TRBJ1-3; D call uncertain. With 2 bases removed from V and 0 bases from J, the gap between germline ends came to 11 bases. CDR3 length: 16 residues. Germline lookup yields CDR1 MNHEY and CDR2 SVGAGI. Here the CDR3 DNA reads TGTGCCAGCAGTTACAACAGACAACCCTCTGGAAACACCATATATTTT. This sequence encodes CASSYNRQPSGNTIYF.

This clone has just one count. Mismatch with germline at one junction end may stem from a read error. This chain uses TRBV15 with TRBJ1-6; the D gene is possibly TRBD1 (6 bases). Germline V lookup: CDR1 LNHNV, CDR2 YYDKDF (reference sequence). The CDR3 loop spans 17 amino acids. CDR3 coding DNA: TGTGCCACCAGCAGACAACAGGGTCCCGGGGGGAATTCACCCCCCCACTTT. Amino acids: CATSRQQGPGGNSPPHF. The entire variable domain, with the rest obtained from reference TRBV15 and TRBJ1-6, is as follows: DAMVIQNPRYQVTQFGKPVTLSCSQTLNHNVMYWYQQKSSQAPKLLFHYYDKDFNNEADTPDNFQSRRPNTSFCFLDIRSPGLGDTAMYLCATSRQQGPGGNSPPHFGNGTRLTVT.

The chain uses TRBV29-1 and TRBJ1-1; D gene unclear. In germline, CDR1 is SQVTM, CDR2 ANQGSEA. The CDR3 consists of 16 residues. The V end lost 4 bases, the J end lost 0 bases, and 18 bases lay between the germline ends. The DNA for the CDR3 is TGCAGCGTTGGAGGTACCCACACCCTCATGAACACTGAAGCTTTCTTT. Amino acid sequence: CSVGGTHTLMNTEAFF.

The rearrangement joins TRBV7-3 to TRBJ2-3, with TRBD2 identical over 8 bases. The CDR3 covers 15 residues. From germline, CDR1 is SGHTA and CDR2 FQGTGA. The trim removed 6 bases at V and 1 base at J, leaving 6 bases unmatched. The CDR3 DNA follows: TGTGCCAGCAGTCAAGCGGGAGAGGGCACAGATACGCAGTATTTT. Encoded protein: CASSQAGEGTDTQYF.

This chain connects TRBV9 to TRBJ1-3; no firm D call. With 3 bases removed from V and 0 bases from J, the gap between germline ends came to 13 bases. Germline CDR1 reads SGDLS; CDR2 reads YYNGEE. The CDR3 loop spans 16 amino acids. CDR3 in amino acids: CASSGDGRVSGNTIYF. In DNA form, the CDR3 reads TGTGCCAGCAGCGGCGACGGAAGGGTCTCTGGAAACACCATATATTTT.

The rearrangement uses TRBV24-1 and TRBJ2-5, with D possibly TRBD1 on 7 matching bases. Germline V gene data show CDR1 as KGHDR and CDR2 as SFDVKD. The CDR3 loop spans 14 amino acids. The V and J ends lost 5 bases and 5 bases respectively, with 14 bases between them. The DNA of the CDR3 is TGTGCCACCAGTGCCCCAGGGGGGCTGGAGACCCAGTACTTC. It is translated as CATSAPGGLETQYF.

This clone was recorded once. CDR3 coding DNA: TGTGCCAGCAGTTTGTCTGGGTATGAAAAACTGTTTTTT. Protein: CASSLSGYEKLFF. The chain recombines TRBV28 with TRBJ1-4; no firm D call. Germline-derived CDR1 and CDR2 are MDHEN and SYDVKM. Trimming cost V 3 bases and J 6 bases, with 8 bases left between them. CDR3 length equals 13 residues.

The CDR3 DNA reads TGTGCCAGCTCACCTGCAGGGAGGTACGAGCAGTACTTC. It specifies CASSPAGRYEQYF. This rearrangement joins TRBV18 to TRBJ2-7, with D tentatively TRBD2 (6 bases). The CDR3 loop spans 13 amino acids. Trimming shortened V by 3 bases and J by 4 bases, and 10 bases separated the two germline ends. The germline CDR1 and CDR2 sequences are KGHSH and LQKENI.

The chain couples TRBV5-1 to TRBJ1-1, with TRBD1 as a possible D gene (5 bases). Germline V lookup: CDR1 SGHRS, CDR2 YFSETQ. Trimming cost V 4 bases and J 6 bases, with 13 bases left between them. CDR3 length equals 13 residues. CDR3 loop: CASSRGTLAEAFF. Written as DNA, the CDR3 is TGCGCCAGCAGCCGGGGGACCCTCGCTGAAGCTTTCTTT.

Turning to this clone: The junction departs from the called germline gene at one end, perhaps through a read error. This chain joins TRBV6-2 or TRBV6-3 and TRBJ1-1; no definite D call. Germline assignment: CDR1 MNHEY and CDR2 SVGEGT. This CDR3 comprises 14 residues. The CDR3 nucleotides are TGTGCCAGCAGTGACTCGACACCAAACACTGAAGCTTTCTTT. Protein product: CASSDSTPNTEAFF.

The chain couples TRBV7-8 to TRBJ2-2; 8 bases align to TRBD1. The CDR3 is 16 residues long. V dropped 4 bases and J dropped 1; count of bases not matched to a gene: 5. Germline V gene sequence: CDR1 SGHVS, CDR2 FQNEAQ. The CDR3 DNA reads TGTGCCAGCAGCTCAAAGACAGGGGTGAACACCGGGGAGCTGTTTTTT. Protein: CASSSKTGVNTGELFF.

V and J are TRBV28 and TRBJ2-7, with 10 bases lining up with TRBD2. With V trimmed by 10 bases and J by 0 bases, 6 bases remained unmatched. The CDR3 length is 14 residues. Germline V CDR1 and CDR2: MDHEN, SYDVKM. CDR3 DNA sequence: TGTGCCACCCAGACTAGCGGGTACTCCTACGAGCAGTACTTC. Its protein product is CATQTSGYSYEQYF.

The gene calls are TRBV7-8 and TRBJ1-5, with D perhaps matching TRBD1 (5 bases). The CDR3 consists of 17 residues. Germline V gene lookup returns CDR1 SGHVS and CDR2 FQNEAQ. V lost 5 bases, J lost 3 bases, and 20 bases lay in between. CDR3 sequence reads: CASSKEAGTTSNQPQHF. The CDR3 nucleotides read TGTGCCAGCAGCAAAGAGGCAGGGACGACCTCCAATCAGCCCCAGCATTTT.